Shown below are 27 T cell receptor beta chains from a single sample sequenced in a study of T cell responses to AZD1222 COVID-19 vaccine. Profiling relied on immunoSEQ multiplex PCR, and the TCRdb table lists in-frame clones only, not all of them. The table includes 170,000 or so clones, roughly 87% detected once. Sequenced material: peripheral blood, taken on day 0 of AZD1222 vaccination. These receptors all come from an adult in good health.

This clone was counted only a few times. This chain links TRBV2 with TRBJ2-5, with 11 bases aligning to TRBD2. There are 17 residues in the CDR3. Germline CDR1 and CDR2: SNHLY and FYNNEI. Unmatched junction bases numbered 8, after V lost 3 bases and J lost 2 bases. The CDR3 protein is CASSEGTVAGGQETQYF. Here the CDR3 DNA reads TGTGCCAGCAGTGAGGGGACGGTAGCGGGAGGGCAAGAGACCCAGTACTTC.

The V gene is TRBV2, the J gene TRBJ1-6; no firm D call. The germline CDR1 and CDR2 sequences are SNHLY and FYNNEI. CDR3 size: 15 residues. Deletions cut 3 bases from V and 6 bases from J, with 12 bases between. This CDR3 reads CASSDDGFFNSPLHF. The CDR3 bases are TGTGCCAGCAGTGACGATGGATTCTTTAATTCACCCCTCCACTTT.

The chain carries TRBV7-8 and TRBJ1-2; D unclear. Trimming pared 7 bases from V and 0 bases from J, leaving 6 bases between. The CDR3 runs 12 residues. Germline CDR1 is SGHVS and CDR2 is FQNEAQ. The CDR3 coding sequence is TGTGCCAGCACAGGTACTAACTATGGCTACACCTTC. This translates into CASTGTNYGYTF.

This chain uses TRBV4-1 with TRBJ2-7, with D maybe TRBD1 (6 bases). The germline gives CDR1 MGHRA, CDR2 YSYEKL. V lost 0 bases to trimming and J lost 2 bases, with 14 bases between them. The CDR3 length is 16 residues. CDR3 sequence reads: CASSQEDLGGAYEQYF. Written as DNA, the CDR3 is TGCGCCAGCAGCCAAGAAGATTTAGGGGGAGCCTACGAGCAGTACTTC.

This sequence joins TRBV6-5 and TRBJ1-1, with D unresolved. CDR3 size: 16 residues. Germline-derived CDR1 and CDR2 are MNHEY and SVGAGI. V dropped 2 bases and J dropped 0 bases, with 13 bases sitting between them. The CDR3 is CASSYGIGLLNTEAFF. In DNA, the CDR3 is TGTGCCAGCAGTTACGGTATCGGCCTATTGAACACTGAAGCTTTCTTT.

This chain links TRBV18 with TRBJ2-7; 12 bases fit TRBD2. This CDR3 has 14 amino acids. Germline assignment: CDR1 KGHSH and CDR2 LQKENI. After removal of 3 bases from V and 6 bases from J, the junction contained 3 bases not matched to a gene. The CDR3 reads CASSPQGLAGEQYF. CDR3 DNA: TGTGCCAGCTCACCTCAGGGACTAGCGGGCGAGCAGTACTTC.

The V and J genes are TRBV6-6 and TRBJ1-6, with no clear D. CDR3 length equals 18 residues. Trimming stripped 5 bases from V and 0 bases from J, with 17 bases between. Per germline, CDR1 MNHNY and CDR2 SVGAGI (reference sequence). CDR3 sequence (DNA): TGTGCCAGCAGTCGTCAACCGCGGGCGAGCTCCTATAATTCACCCCTCCACTTT. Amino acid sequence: CASSRQPRASSYNSPLHF.

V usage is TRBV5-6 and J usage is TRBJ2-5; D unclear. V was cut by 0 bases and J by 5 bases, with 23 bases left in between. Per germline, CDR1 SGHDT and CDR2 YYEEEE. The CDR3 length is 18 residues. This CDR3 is CASSLDLGNLPPGETQYF. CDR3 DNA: TGTGCCAGCAGCTTGGATCTAGGCAACCTGCCCCCGGGTGAGACCCAGTACTTC.

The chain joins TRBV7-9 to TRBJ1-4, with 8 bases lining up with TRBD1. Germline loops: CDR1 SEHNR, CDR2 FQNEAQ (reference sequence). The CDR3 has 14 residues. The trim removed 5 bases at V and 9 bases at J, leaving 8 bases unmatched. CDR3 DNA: TGTGCCAGCAGCACTGGACAGGGAATGAAAAAACTGTTTTTT. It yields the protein CASSTGQGMKKLFF.

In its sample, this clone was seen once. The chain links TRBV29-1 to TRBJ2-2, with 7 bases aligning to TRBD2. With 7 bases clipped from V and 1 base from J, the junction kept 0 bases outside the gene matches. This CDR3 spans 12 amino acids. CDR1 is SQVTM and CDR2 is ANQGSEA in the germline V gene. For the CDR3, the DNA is TGCAGCGCTAGCGGGAACACCGGGGAGCTGTTTTTT. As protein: CSASGNTGELFF.

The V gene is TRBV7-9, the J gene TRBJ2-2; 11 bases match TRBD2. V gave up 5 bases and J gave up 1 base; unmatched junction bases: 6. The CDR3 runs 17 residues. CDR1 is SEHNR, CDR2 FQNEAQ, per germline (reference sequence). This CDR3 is CASSTGLAEKNTGELFF. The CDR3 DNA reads TGTGCCAGCAGCACGGGACTAGCGGAAAAGAACACCGGGGAGCTGTTTTTT.

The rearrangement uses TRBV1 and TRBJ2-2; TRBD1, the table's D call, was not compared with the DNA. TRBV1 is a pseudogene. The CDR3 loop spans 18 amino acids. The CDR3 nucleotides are TGCACCAGCGCCCTCAAAGCCGCAGGGGGCCTGAACACCGGGGAGCTGTTTTTT. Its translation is CTSALKAAGGLNTGELFF.

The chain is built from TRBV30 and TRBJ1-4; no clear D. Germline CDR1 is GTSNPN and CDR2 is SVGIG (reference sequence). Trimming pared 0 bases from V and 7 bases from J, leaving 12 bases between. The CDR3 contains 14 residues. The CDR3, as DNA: TGTGCCTGGAGTGTCGGGCAGGCGGTTGAAAAACTGTTTTTT. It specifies CAWSVGQAVEKLFF. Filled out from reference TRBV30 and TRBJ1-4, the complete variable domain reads SQTIHQWPATLVQPVGSPLSLECTVEGTSNPNLYWYRQAAGRGLQLLFYSVGIGQISSEVPQNLSASRPQDRQFILSSKKLLLSDSGFYLCAWSVGQAVEKLFFGSGTQLSVL.

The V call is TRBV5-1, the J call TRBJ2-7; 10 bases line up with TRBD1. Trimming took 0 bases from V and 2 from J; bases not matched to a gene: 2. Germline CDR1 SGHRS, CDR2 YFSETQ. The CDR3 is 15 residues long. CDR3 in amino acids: CASSLAGQGAYEQYF. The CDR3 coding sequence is TGCGCCAGCAGCTTGGCCGGACAGGGGGCCTACGAGCAGTACTTC.

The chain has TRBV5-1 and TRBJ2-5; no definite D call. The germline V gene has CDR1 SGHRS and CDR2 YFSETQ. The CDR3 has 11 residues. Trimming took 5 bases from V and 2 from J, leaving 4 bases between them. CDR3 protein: CASRSQETQYF. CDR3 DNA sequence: TGCGCCAGCAGGTCGCAAGAGACCCAGTACTTC.

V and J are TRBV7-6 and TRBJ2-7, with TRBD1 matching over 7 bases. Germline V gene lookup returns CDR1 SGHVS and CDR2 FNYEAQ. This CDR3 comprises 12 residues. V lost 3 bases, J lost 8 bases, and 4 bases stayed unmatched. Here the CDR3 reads CASSFPGGKQYF. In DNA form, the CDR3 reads TGTGCCAGCAGCTTTCCAGGGGGTAAGCAGTACTTC.

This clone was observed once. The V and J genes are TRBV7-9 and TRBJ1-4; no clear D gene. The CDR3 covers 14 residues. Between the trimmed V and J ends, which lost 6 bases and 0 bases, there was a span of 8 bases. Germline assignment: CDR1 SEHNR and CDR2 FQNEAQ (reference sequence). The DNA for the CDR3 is TGTGCCAGCAGGGGCGGTGCAACTAATGAAAAACTGTTTTTT. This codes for CASRGGATNEKLFF.

The CDR3 loop reads CASHEGHRLGTEAFF. DNA of the CDR3: TGTGCCAGCCACGAAGGACACCGGTTGGGCACTGAAGCTTTCTTT. The chain joins TRBV6-4 to TRBJ1-1; possibly TRBD1 for D (5 bases). The germline V gene has CDR1 MRHNA and CDR2 SNTAGT. This CDR3 spans 15 amino acids. V was cut by 8 bases and J by 4 bases, with 20 bases left in between.

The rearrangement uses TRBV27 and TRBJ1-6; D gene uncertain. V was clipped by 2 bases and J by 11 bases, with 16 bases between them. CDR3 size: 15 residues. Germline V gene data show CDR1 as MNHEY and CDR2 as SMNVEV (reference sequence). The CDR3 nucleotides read TGTGCCAGCAGTTTAGGACGGAACCACTGGACACCCCTCCACTTT. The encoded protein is CASSLGRNHWTPLHF.

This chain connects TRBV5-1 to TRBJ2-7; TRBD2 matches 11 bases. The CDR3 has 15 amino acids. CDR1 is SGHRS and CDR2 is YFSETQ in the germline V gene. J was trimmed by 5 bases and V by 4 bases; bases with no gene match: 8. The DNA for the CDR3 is TGCGCCAGCAGCCTTACTAGCGGGAGAGGCGACGAGCAGTACTTC. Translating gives CASSLTSGRGDEQYF.

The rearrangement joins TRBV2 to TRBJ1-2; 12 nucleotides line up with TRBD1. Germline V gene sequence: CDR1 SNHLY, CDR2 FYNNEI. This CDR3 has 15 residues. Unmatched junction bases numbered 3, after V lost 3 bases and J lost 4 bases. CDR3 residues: CASSDPGQGAYGYTF. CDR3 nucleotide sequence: TGTGCCAGCAGTGACCCGGGACAGGGGGCCTATGGCTACACCTTC.

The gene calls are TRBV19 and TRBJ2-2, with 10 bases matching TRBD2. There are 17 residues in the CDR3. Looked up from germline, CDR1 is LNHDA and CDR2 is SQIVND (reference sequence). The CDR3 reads CASQTSGPYPGAGELFF. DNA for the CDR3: TGTGCAAGTCAGACTAGCGGGCCCTATCCGGGTGCCGGGGAGCTGTTTTTT.

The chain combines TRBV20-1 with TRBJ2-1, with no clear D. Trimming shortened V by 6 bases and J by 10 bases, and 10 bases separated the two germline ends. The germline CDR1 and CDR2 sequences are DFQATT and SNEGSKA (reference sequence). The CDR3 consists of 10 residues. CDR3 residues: CSALADEQFF. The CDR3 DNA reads TGCAGTGCCCTCGCGGACGAGCAGTTCTTC.

The CDR3 DNA follows: TGTGCCAGCAGCTTACCACAGGGGGCAGGCTACGAGCAGTACTTC. This codes for CASSLPQGAGYEQYF. V is TRBV7-9 and J is TRBJ2-7, with 9 bases fitting TRBD1. The V segment lost 2 bases and the J segment 3 bases; nucleotides outside the gene matches: 5. This CDR3 has 15 amino acids. Germline CDR1 is SEHNR and CDR2 is FQNEAQ (reference sequence).

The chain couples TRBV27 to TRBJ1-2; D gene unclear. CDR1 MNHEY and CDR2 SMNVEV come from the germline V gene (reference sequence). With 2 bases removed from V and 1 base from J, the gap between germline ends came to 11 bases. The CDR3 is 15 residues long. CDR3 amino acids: CASSLLAGINYGYTF. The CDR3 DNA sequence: TGTGCCAGCAGTTTACTAGCCGGGATTAACTATGGCTACACCTTC.

CDR3 in DNA: TGTGCCAGCAGCATCCGACTAGGCACCTACGAGCAGTACTTC. This gives the protein CASSIRLGTYEQYF. The chain uses TRBV3-1 (or the pseudogene TRBV3-2) and TRBJ2-7; TRBD2 is a possible D gene (6 bases). CDR1 is LGHDT and CDR2 is YNNKEL in the germline V gene (reference sequence). The CDR3 runs 14 residues. Trimming took 5 bases from V and 2 from J, leaving 13 bases between them.

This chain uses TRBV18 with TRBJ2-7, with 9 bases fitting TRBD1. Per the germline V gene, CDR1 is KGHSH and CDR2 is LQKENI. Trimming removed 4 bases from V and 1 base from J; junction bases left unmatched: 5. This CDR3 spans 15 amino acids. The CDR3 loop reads CASSLTGGASYEQYF. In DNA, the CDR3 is TGTGCCAGCTCACTCACAGGGGGCGCGTCCTACGAGCAGTACTTC.